These T cell receptor beta chains were read from a single sample in a study of T cell responses to AZD1222 COVID-19 vaccine. The protocol was immunoSEQ multiplex PCR, while the TCRdb copy is restricted to in-frame clones and leaves out a portion. The top ten clones hold 7.5% to 9% of a sample with around 84,000 clones, roughly 86% of them seen once. This material consisted of peripheral blood, taken on day 0 of AZD1222 vaccination. These TCRs come from an adult in good health. Both conserved end residues are part of each CDR3. The D gene is left open where the match is weak. Clone sizes are given selectively: once, few, many, or a class where the clone is expanded.

J gene	D gene	V gene	clone size	CDR3 protein	CDR3 DNA
TRBJ1-1	TRBD1	TRBV19	-	CASSVQGLMNTEAFF	TGTGCCAGTAGCGTACAGGGGCTAATGAACACTGAAGCTTTCTTT
TRBJ2-7	-	TRBV5-1	few	CASSLAGIYVLGEQYF	TGCGCCAGCAGCTTGGCAGGGATTTACGTACTTGGCGAGCAGTACTTC
TRBJ2-5	TRBD1	TRBV27	-	CASSFQGEETQYF	TGTGCCAGCAGTTTTCAGGGGGAGGAGACCCAGTACTTC
TRBJ1-3	TRBD1	TRBV9	-	CASSAETGDRRGYTIYF	TGTGCCAGCAGCGCCGAGACAGGGGATAGAAGAGGGTACACCATATATTTT
TRBJ2-2	-	TRBV6-6	few	CASSLGTGELFF	TGTGCCAGCAGTTTGGGCACCGGGGAGCTGTTTTTT
TRBJ2-7	TRBD2	TRBV3-1/TRBV3-2	-	CASSQDSSGTSGRITYEQYF	TGTGCCAGCAGCCAAGATAGTTCGGGGACTAGCGGGAGAATCACCTACGAGCAGTACTTC
TRBJ1-2	TRBD1	TRBV5-4	-	CASSRTGGLDGYTF	TGTGCCAGCAGCAGGACAGGGGGCTTGGATGGCTACACCTTC
TRBJ2-3	-	TRBV4-1	-	CASSQSLSTDTQYF	TGCGCCAGCAGCCAATCTCTTAGCACAGATACGCAGTATTTT
TRBJ2-4	TRBD2	TRBV13	-	CASNLESGGKNIQYF	TGTGCCAGCAACCTCGAGTCGGGAGGCAAAAACATTCAGTACTTC
TRBJ2-1	-	TRBV5-1	-	CASSLGRNEQFF	TGCGCCAGCAGCTTGGGCAGGAATGAGCAGTTCTTC
TRBJ2-2	TRBD1	TRBV19	-	CASSTGTGGVALAGELFF	TGTGCCAGTAGTACCGGGACAGGGGGCGTGGCTTTGGCCGGGGAGCTGTTTTTT
TRBJ2-7	TRBD1	TRBV28	-	CAAGQGAYEQYF	TGTGCGGCCGGGCAGGGGGCGTACGAGCAGTACTTC
TRBJ2-7	-	TRBV2	-	CASTPEGTHEQYF	TGTGCCAGCACCCCCGAGGGAACTCACGAGCAGTACTTC
TRBJ1-3	-	TRBV19	once	CASSIRGPGSSSGNTIYF	TGTGCCAGTAGTATCCGAGGGCCAGGGAGTTCCTCTGGAAACACCATATATTTT
TRBJ1-1	-	TRBV4-2	-	CASSQVGRNTEAFF	TGTGCCAGCAGCCAAGTGGGACGGAACACTGAAGCTTTCTTT
TRBJ1-1	-	TRBV3-1/TRBV3-2	-	CASSFGQGNTEAFF	TGTGCCAGCAGCTTCGGACAAGGGAACACTGAAGCTTTCTTT
TRBJ1-6	-	TRBV20-1	-	CSASIQRGDSPLHF	TGCAGTGCTAGTATTCAGAGGGGGGATTCACCCCTCCACTTT
TRBJ2-1	-	TRBV12-5	-	CASGLDSWRDEQFF	TGTGCTAGTGGTTTGGACTCATGGCGGGATGAGCAGTTCTTC
TRBJ2-1	-	TRBV7-2	-	CASSLGGSQYNEQFF	TGTGCCAGCAGCTTAGGGGGTAGTCAGTACAATGAGCAGTTCTTC
TRBJ2-2	TRBD1	TRBV4-1	-	CASSHTYTRGQTTGELFF	TGCGCCAGCAGCCATACTTACACTCGGGGACAGACCACCGGGGAGCTGTTTTTT
TRBJ2-6	-	TRBV18	-	CASSPNIGYSGANVLTF	TGTGCCAGCTCACCGAATATAGGGTATTCTGGGGCCAACGTCCTGACTTTC
TRBJ2-3	-	TRBV5-1	-	CASSLVVLDTQYF	TGCGCCAGCAGCTTGGTAGTATTGGATACGCAGTATTTT
TRBJ1-1	TRBD1	TRBV18	-	CASSSGQGVTEAFF	TGTGCCAGCTCATCGGGACAGGGCGTCACTGAAGCTTTCTTT
TRBJ2-3	TRBD1	TRBV5-4	-	CASSLATTGGPTDTQYF	TGTGCCAGCAGCTTGGCGACTACAGGGGGACCCACAGATACGCAGTATTTT
TRBJ2-7	TRBD1	TRBV29-1	-	CSGRQGSYEQYF	TGCAGCGGAAGACAGGGGTCTTACGAGCAGTACTTC
TRBJ2-5	TRBD2	TRBV3-1/TRBV3-2	-	CASSQRTSGRAKTQYF	TGTGCCAGCAGCCAGCGGACTAGCGGGAGGGCGAAGACCCAGTACTTC
TRBJ2-5	TRBD2	TRBV5-4	-	CASSLLTGTSGQETQYF	TGTGCCAGCAGCTTGCTAACCGGGACTAGCGGACAAGAGACCCAGTACTTC
TRBJ1-3	-	TRBV5-1	once	CASRVPSGNTIYF	TGCGCCAGCAGAGTCCCCTCTGGAAACACCATATATTTT
TRBJ1-6	-	TRBV6-4	-	CASSEQGSTSPLHF	TGTGCCAGCAGTGAACAGGGTAGCACTTCACCCCTCCACTTT
TRBJ2-3	-	TRBV19	-	CASSIRRQGTDTQYF	TGTGCCAGTAGTATCCGCCGGCAAGGCACAGATACGCAGTATTTT
TRBJ1-5	-	TRBV27	-	CASRMVGGYSNQPQHF	TGTGCCAGTCGAATGGTCGGGGGTTATAGCAATCAGCCCCAGCATTTT
TRBJ2-7	TRBD1	TRBV6-5	-	CASSIGQGYEQYF	TGTGCCAGCAGTATAGGACAGGGGTACGAGCAGTACTTC
TRBJ2-3	-	TRBV5-1	-	CASEKGEVTDTQYF	TGCGCCAGCGAGAAGGGGGAGGTCACAGATACGCAGTATTTT
TRBJ1-5	-	TRBV5-6	few	CASSLESYSNQPQHF	TGTGCCAGCAGCTTGGAAAGTTATAGCAATCAGCCCCAGCATTTT
TRBJ1-1	TRBD1	TRBV19	-	CASSIDSRQGTEAFF	TGTGCCAGTAGTATAGATAGTCGACAGGGTACTGAAGCTTTCTTT
TRBJ2-7	TRBD2	TRBV9	-	CASSSLAGGPHEQYF	TGTGCCAGCAGTTCGCTAGCGGGAGGGCCCCACGAGCAGTACTTC
TRBJ2-3	TRBD2	TRBV18	few	CASSQSSGSTDTQYF	TGTGCCAGCTCACAGTCTAGCGGAAGCACAGATACGCAGTATTTT
TRBJ2-7	-	TRBV19	-	CASSMFGSYEQYF	TGTGCCAGTAGTATGTTCGGATCCTACGAGCAGTACTTC
TRBJ2-7	-	TRBV7-9	medium-sized	CASSLTQGNRNEQYF	TGTGCCAGCAGCTTAACGCAGGGGAATAGGAACGAGCAGTACTTC
TRBJ1-5	-	TRBV19	few	CATGRRAVAQPQHF	TGTGCCACGGGGCGGAGGGCAGTAGCTCAGCCCCAGCATTTT
TRBJ1-1	-	TRBV27	-	CASSPGRGRTEAFF	TGTGCCAGCAGTCCGGGGCGGGGGAGGACTGAAGCTTTCTTT
TRBJ1-1	-	TRBV7-9	-	CASSWAVGAGTEAFF	TGTGCCAGCAGCTGGGCAGTTGGAGCGGGCACTGAAGCTTTCTTT
TRBJ1-1	-	TRBV7-3	-	CASSFGNTEAFF	TGTGCCAGCAGCTTTGGGAACACTGAAGCTTTCTTT
TRBJ2-5	TRBD1	TRBV5-4	-	CASSPGTGQETQYF	TGTGCCAGCAGCCCTGGGACAGGCCAAGAGACCCAGTACTTC
TRBJ2-7	-	TRBV29-1	-	CSVTQGSDEQYF	TGCAGCGTGACACAGGGATCGGACGAGCAGTACTTC
TRBJ2-7	-	TRBV6-1	-	CASSEAQGSVKQYF	TGTGCCAGCAGTGAAGCCCAGGGAAGCGTCAAGCAGTACTTC
TRBJ1-1	-	TRBV19	-	CASTSRAVQNTEAFF	TGTGCCAGTACCTCACGGGCGGTACAGAACACTGAAGCTTTCTTT